This TCR beta chain was found in a study of blood T cell repertoires in COVID-19. The overall study: Donors in the United States, Italy and Spain gave samples during acute or convalescent COVID-19.

The length of the CDR3 is 15 residues. The V and J ends lost 5 bases and 3 bases, in that order; junction bases with no gene match: 10. Germline-derived CDR1 and CDR2 are MNHEY and SVGAGI. Using immunoSEQ multiplex PCR, the repertoire was profiled, and TCRdb retains in-frame clones only, with some absent. The sample has 200,000 to 300,000 clones; roughly 88% are singletons. The TCR comes from a man in his forties or fifties who had recovered from COVID-19. Sequenced material: peripheral blood. The chain couples TRBV6-5 to TRBJ2-7, with 7 positions matching TRBD2. The CDR3: CASSRIASGVYEQYF. DNA for the CDR3: TGTGCCAGCAGTCGAATCGCGAGCGGGGTCTACGAGCAGTACTTC.